These 2 T cell receptor beta chains came from one sample sequenced in a study of OX40 agonist ivuxolimab in advanced cancers. Measured with immunoSEQ multiplex PCR; TCRdb has only the in-frame clones, and not every one. The sample contains about 70,000 clones, 70% to 90% of which appear only once. Sequences were derived from CD4+ or CD8+ T cells sorted from blood, sampled in a trial of the OX40 agonist ivuxolimab. These TCRs come from an adult with an advanced solid tumor such as melanoma, head and neck, liver or kidney cancer.

V usage is TRBV7-9 and J usage is TRBJ2-2; the match to TRBD1 covers 7 bases. Germline V gene data show CDR1 as SEHNR and CDR2 as FQNEAQ (reference sequence). The CDR3 consists of 17 residues. Trimming at V came to 5 bases and at J to 0 bases, leaving 9 bases not matched to a gene. The CDR3 DNA is TGTGCCAGCAGCGGTTTACAGGGGACGCCGAACACCGGGGAGCTGTTTTTT. As protein: CASSGLQGTPNTGELFF.

The chain has TRBV27 and TRBJ2-4; the match to TRBD2 covers 11 bases. CDR3 length: 14 amino acids. The V gene end was trimmed by 7 bases and the J gene end by 6 bases; junction bases not matched to a gene: 5. Germline V lookup: CDR1 MNHEY, CDR2 SMNVEV (reference sequence). The CDR3 is CASKLAGELNIQYF. The CDR3 DNA reads TGTGCCAGCAAACTAGCGGGAGAGTTAAACATTCAGTACTTC.